The 6 T cell receptor beta chains below were found in one sample sequenced in a study of T cell repertoires in aging, cancer and after chemotherapy. Amplification of TCR beta used genomic DNA extracted from peripheral blood. Rearranged V-D-J TRB sequences were amplified with a mixed TRB-A/B primer pool. TCRdb ran MiXCR on the multiplex PCR reads and lists one entry per CDR3 protein. The sample records some 2,600 distinct CDR3 sequences, approximately 54% being singletons. The specimen was blood. The receptors come from a human donor with a blood cancer.

CDR3 amino acids: CSARDRAGANEKLFF. The CDR3 DNA reads as TGCAGTGCTAGAGATCGGGCAGGGGCTAATGAAAAACTGTTTTTT. J is TRBJ1-4 and V is TRBV20-1, with D perhaps matching TRBD1 (6 bases). Germline V gene sequence: CDR1 DFQATT, CDR2 SNEGSKA (reference sequence). V lost 0 bases to trimming and J lost 3 bases, with 11 bases between them. The CDR3 covers 15 residues.

The chain couples TRBV18 to TRBJ1-2; 8 positions agree with TRBD1. In germline, CDR1 is KGHSH, CDR2 LQKENI. J was trimmed by 8 bases and V by 2 bases; bases with no gene match: 10. The CDR3 runs to 15 residues. CDR3 bases: TGTGCCAGCTCACCAGCAGGGGGCCTCCCCTTGGGCTACACCTTC. Residues: CASSPAGGLPLGYTF.

There are a few counts of this clonotype. The chain links TRBV12-3 or TRBV12-4 to TRBJ2-3; unclear D gene. This CDR3 has 11 amino acids. V dropped 1 base and J dropped 6 bases, with 2 bases sitting between them. This CDR3 reads CASSLVDTQYF. The CDR3 region has the DNA TGTGCCAGCAGTTTAGTTGATACGCAGTATTTT.

This clonotype has a handful of counts. The chain links TRBV10-3 to TRBJ2-7; 8 nucleotides line up with TRBD2. CDR1 ENHRY and CDR2 SYGVKD come from the germline V gene. The CDR3 is made up of 14 amino acids. The junction had 5 bases not matched to a gene; V was cut back by 4 bases and J by 3 bases. The CDR3 spells CAISVSGTNYEQYF. CDR3 sequence (DNA): TGTGCCATCAGTGTTAGCGGGACTAACTACGAGCAGTACTTC.

The DNA for the CDR3 is TGTGCCAGCAGCAAAGGGGGGAATGGCTACACCTTC. Amino acid sequence: CASSKGGNGYTF. V usage is TRBV12-3 or TRBV12-4 and J usage is TRBJ1-2; tentatively, D is TRBD1 (6 bases). The CDR3 length is 12 residues. V shed 6 bases and J shed 6 bases, with 11 bases lying between them.

This clonotype was observed a handful of times. The chain employs TRBV5-6 and TRBJ2-2; D is undetermined. CDR1 and CDR2 (germline): SGHDT, YYEEEE. This CDR3 region has 15 residues. Trimming removed 0 bases at V and 1 base at J, with 7 bases between. CDR3 sequence: CASSLVRQNTGELFF. As DNA, the CDR3 is TGTGCCAGCAGCTTGGTTCGGCAGAACACCGGGGAGCTGTTTTTT. The whole variable domain, filled in from reference TRBV5-6 and TRBJ2-2, reads DAGVTQSPTHLIKTRGQQVTLRCSPKSGHDTVSWYQQALGQGPQFIFQYYEEEERQRGNFPDRFSGHQFPNYSSELNVNALLLGDSALYLCASSLVRQNTGELFFGEGSRLTVL.